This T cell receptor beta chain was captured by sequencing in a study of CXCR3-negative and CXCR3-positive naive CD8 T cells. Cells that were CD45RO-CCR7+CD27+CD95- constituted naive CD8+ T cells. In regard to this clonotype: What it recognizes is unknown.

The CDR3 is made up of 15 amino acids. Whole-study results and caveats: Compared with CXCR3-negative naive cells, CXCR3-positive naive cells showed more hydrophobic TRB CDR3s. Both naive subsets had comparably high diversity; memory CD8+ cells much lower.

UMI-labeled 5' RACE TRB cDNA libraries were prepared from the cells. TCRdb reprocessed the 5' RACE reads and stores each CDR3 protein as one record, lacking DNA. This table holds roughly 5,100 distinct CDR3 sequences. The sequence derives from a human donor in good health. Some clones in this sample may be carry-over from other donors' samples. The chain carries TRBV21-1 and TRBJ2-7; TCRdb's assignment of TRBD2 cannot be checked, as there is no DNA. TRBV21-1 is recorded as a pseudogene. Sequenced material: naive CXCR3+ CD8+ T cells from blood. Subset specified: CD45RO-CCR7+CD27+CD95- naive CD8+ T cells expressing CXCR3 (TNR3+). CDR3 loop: CASSNPGLCPYEQYF.